The 5 T cell receptor beta chains below all came from one sample that was sequenced in a study of technical replicates of blood from a handful of donors. Sequenced by immunoSEQ multiplex PCR; TCRdb stores in-frame clones only, minus some. The sample lists 65,000 to 90,000 clones, roughly 93% seen once, with approximately 0.39% in the top ten. Sequenced sample: T cells isolated from PBMCs. These receptors originate from a human donor in good health.

The rearrangement links TRBV9 to TRBJ2-1, with 9 bases matching TRBD2. CDR3 size: 15 residues. Germline CDR1 and CDR2: SGDLS and YYNGEE. Losses at the gene ends were 3 bases for V and 5 bases for J; bases not matched to a gene: 6. The CDR3 reads CASSEGTSPNNEQFF. The CDR3, as DNA: TGTGCCAGCAGCGAGGGGACTAGCCCCAACAATGAGCAGTTCTTC. The whole variable domain, remainder taken from reference TRBV9 and TRBJ2-1, is DSGVTQTPKHLITATGQRVTLRCSPRSGDLSVYWYQQSLDQGLQFLIQYYNGEERAKGNILERFSAQQFPDLHSELNLSSLELGDSALYFCASSEGTSPNNEQFFGPGTRLTVL.

The CDR3 is CASSYSPGVGQPQHF. As DNA, the CDR3 is TGTGCCAGCAGTTACTCTCCGGGGGTTGGTCAGCCCCAGCATTTT. The chain joins TRBV6-5 to TRBJ1-5; weak D call: TRBD1 (5 bases). Germline V gene lookup returns CDR1 MNHEY and CDR2 SVGAGI. This CDR3 is 15 amino acids long. Deletions cut 0 bases from V and 6 bases from J, with 12 bases between.

The genes are TRBV6-6 and TRBJ1-2, with 7 bases that match TRBD1. This CDR3 has 15 residues. Per germline, CDR1 MNHNY and CDR2 SVGAGI (reference sequence). J was trimmed by 4 bases and V by 5 bases; bases with no gene match: 10. CDR3 in DNA: TGTGCCAGCAGTACCGTCCTGACAGGGACCTATGGCTACACCTTC. As protein: CASSTVLTGTYGYTF.

V is TRBV9 and J is TRBJ2-7; tentatively, D is TRBD2 (5 bases). The V and J ends lost 2 bases and 7 bases respectively, with 19 bases between them. Germline-derived CDR1 and CDR2 are SGDLS and YYNGEE. The CDR3 runs 15 residues. In nucleotides, the CDR3 is TGTGCCAGCAGCGTGGGGAGTTACGGGTCAAATGAGCAGTACTTC. Encoded protein: CASSVGSYGSNEQYF.

V usage is TRBV2 and J usage is TRBJ2-7, with a tentative D call TRBD1 (5 bases). The CDR3 has 14 residues. The germline V and J ends were trimmed by 8 bases and 3 bases, with 17 bases remaining between them. Germline CDR1 is SNHLY and CDR2 is FYNNEI. The CDR3 spells CASQMAGPNYEQYF. The CDR3 DNA is TGTGCCAGCCAGATGGCAGGGCCTAACTACGAGCAGTACTTC.